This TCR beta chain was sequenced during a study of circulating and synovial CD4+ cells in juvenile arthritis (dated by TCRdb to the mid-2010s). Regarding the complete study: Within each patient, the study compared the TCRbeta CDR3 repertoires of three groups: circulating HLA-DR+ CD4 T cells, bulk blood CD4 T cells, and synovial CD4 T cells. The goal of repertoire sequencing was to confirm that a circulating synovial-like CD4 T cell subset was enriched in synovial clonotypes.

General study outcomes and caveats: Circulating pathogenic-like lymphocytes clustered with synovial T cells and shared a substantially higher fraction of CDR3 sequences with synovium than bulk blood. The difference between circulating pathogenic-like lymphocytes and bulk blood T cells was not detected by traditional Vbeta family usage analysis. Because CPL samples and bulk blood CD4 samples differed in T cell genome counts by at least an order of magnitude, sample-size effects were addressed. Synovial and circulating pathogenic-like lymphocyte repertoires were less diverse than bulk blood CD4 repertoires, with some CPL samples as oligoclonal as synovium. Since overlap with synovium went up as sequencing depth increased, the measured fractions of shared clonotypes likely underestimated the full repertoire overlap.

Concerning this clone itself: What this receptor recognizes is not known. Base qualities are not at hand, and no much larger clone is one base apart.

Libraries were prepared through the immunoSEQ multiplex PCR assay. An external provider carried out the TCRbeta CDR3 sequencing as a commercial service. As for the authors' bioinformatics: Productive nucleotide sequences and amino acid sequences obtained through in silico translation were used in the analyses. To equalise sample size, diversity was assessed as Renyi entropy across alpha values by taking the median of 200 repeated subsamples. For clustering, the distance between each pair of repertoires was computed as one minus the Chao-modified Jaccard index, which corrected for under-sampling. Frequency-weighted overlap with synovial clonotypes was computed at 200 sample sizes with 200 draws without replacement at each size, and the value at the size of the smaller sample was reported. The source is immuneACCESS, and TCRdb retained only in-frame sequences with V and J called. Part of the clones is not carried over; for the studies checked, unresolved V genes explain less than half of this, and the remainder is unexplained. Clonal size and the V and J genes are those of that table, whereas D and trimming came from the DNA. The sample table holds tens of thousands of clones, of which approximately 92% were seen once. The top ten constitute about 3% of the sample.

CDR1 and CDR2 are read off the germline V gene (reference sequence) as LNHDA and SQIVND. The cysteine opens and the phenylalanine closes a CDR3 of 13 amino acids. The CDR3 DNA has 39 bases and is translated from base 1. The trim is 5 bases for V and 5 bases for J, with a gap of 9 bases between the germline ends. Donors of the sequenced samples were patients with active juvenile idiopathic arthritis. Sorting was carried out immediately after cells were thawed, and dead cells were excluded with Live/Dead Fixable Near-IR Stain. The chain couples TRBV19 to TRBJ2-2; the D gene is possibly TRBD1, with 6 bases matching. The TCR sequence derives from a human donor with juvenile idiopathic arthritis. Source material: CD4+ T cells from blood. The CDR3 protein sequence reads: CASSVTGTGELFF. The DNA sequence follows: TGTGCCAGTAGTGTTACAGGGACCGGGGAGCTGTTTTTT.